This TCR beta chain was profiled in a study of T cells in Graves' hyperthyroidism and ophthalmopathy. Overall study findings and caveats: A model using 13 V-J features told ophthalmopathy apart from stable hyperthyroidism. Blood samples included most of the expanded thyroid clonotypes exceeding 0.001.

Trimming removed 6 bases at V and 8 bases at J, with 17 bases between. The CDR3 loop spans 14 amino acids. The source material, RNA transcripts, was used to amplify TCR beta CDR3 regions. HTBI primers drove first-round RT-PCR of the TCR CDR3. TCRdb reprocessed the multiplex PCR reads with MiXCR, giving one entry per CDR3 protein. The profile covers 300,000 to 350,000 distinct CDR3 sequences, with 18% appearing a single time and approximately 49% taken by the ten largest. This clonotype was picked up many times. Its antigen is currently unknown. This receptor was identified in a woman aged 45-65 years with Graves' hyperthyroidism. The sequenced sample consisted of blood. The chain recombines TRBV12-3 or TRBV12-4 with TRBJ1-3, with no clear D. The CDR3 here is CASSLDGLEDTIYF. As DNA, the CDR3 is TGTGCCAGCAGCCTAGACGGGCTTGAGGACACCATATATTTT.